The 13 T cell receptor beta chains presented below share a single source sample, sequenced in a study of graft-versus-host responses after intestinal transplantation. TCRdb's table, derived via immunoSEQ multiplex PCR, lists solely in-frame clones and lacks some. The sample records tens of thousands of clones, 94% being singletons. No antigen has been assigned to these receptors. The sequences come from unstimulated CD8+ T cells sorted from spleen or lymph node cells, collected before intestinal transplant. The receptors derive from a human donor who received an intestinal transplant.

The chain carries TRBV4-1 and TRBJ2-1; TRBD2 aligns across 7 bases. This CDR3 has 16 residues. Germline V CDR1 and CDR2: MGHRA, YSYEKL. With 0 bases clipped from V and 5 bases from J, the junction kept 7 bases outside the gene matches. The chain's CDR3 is CASSQDPLAANNEQFF. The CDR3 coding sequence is TGCGCCAGCAGCCAAGACCCCCTAGCGGCCAACAATGAGCAGTTCTTC.

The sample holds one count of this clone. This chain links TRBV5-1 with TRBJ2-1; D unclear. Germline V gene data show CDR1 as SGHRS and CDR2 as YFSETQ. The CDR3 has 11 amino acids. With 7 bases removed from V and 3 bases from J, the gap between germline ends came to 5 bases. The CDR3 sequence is CASGLYNEQFF. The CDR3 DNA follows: TGCGCCAGCGGCCTCTACAATGAGCAGTTCTTC.

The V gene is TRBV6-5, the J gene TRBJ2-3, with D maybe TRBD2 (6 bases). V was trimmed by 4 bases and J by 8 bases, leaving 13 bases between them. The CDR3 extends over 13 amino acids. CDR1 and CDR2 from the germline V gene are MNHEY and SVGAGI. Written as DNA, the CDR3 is TGTGCCAGCAGTTTGGGCCCTAGCGCTACGCAGTATTTT. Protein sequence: CASSLGPSATQYF.

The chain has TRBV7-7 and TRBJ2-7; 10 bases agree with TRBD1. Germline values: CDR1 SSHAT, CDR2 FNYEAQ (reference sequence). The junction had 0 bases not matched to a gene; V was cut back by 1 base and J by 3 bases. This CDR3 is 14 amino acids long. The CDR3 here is CASSLGDRGYEQYF. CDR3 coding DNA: TGTGCCAGCAGCTTAGGGGACAGGGGCTACGAGCAGTACTTC. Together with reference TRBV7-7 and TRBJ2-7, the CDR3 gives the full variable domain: GAGVSQSPRYKVTKRGQDVTLRCDPISSHATLYWYQQALGQGPEFLTYFNYEAQPDKSGLPSDRFSAERPEGSISTLTIQRTEQRDSAMYRCASSLGDRGYEQYFGPGTRLTVT.

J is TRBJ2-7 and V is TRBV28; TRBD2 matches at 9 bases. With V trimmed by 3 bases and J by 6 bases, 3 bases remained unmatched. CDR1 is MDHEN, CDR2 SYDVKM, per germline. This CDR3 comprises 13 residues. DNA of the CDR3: TGTGCCAGCAGTTTTAGACTAGCGGTCGAGCAGTACTTC. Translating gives CASSFRLAVEQYF.

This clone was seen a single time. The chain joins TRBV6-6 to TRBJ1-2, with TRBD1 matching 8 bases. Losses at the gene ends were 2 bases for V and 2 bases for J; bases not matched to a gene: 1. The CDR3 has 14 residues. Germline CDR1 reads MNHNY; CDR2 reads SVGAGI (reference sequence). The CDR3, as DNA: TGTGCCAGCAGTTACCGGACAGGGAACTATGGCTACACCTTC. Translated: CASSYRTGNYGYTF.

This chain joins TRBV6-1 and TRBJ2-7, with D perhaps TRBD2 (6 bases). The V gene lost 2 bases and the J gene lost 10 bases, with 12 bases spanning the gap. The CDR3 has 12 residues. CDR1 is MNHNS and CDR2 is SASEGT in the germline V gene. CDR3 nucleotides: TGTGCCAGCAGTGAAATGGTGGGAGGACAGTACTTC. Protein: CASSEMVGGQYF.

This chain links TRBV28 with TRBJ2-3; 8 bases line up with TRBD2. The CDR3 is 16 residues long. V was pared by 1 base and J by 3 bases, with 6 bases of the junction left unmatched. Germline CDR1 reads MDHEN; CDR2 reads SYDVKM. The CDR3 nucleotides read TGTGCCAGCAGTTTATTGGGGGCTAGCGGGACAGATACGCAGTATTTT. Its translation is CASSLLGASGTDTQYF. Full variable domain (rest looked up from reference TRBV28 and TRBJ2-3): DVKVTQSSRYLVKRTGEKVFLECVQDMDHENMFWYRQDPGLGLRLIYFSYDVKMKEKGDIPEGYSVSREKKERFSLILESASTNQTSMYLCASSLLGASGTDTQYFGPGTRLTVL.

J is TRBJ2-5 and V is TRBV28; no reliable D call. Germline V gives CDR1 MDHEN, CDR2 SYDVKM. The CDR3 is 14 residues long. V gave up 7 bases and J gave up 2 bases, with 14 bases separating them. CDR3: CASTETSAQETQYF. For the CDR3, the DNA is TGTGCCAGCACCGAGACATCCGCACAAGAGACCCAGTACTTC.

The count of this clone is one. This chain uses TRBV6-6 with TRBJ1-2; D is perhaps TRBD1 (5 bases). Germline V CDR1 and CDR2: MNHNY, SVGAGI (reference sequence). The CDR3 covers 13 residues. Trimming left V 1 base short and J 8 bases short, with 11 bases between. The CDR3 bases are TGTGCCAGCAGTTACTTCCCAGGGCGCGGCTACACCTTC. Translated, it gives CASSYFPGRGYTF.

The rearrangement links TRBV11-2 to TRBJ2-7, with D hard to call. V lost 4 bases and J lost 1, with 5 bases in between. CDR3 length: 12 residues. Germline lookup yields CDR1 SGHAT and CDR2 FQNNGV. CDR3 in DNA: TGTGCCAGCAGCTCGGAGTCCTACGAGCAGTACTTC. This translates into CASSSESYEQYF.

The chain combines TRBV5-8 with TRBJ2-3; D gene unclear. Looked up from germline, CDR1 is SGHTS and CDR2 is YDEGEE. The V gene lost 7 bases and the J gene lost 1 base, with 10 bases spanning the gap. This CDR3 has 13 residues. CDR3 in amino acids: CASSARGTDTQYF. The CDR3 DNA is TGTGCCAGCTCGGCTAGGGGCACAGATACGCAGTATTTT.

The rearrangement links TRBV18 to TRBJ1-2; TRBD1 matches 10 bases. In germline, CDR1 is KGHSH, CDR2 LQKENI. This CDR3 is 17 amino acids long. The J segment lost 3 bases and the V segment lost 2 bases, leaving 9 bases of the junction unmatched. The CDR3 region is CASSPESRQGADYGYTF. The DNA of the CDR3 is TGTGCCAGCTCACCAGAAAGTAGACAGGGGGCTGACTATGGCTACACCTTC. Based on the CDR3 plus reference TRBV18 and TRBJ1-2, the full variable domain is NAGVMQNPRHLVRRRGQEARLRCSPMKGHSHVYWYRQLPEEGLKFMVYLQKENIIDESGMPKERFSAEFPKEGPSILRIQQVVRGDSAAYFCASSPESRQGADYGYTFGSGTRLTVV.